This T cell receptor beta chain was profiled in a study of shared clonotypes between healthy human individuals. Findings and limits, study-wide: An effect of sequencing depth on clonotype sharing among donors was expected.

Germline CDR1 and CDR2: SGDLS and YYNGEE. This CDR3 spans 15 amino acids. V was pared by 0 bases and J by 4 bases, with 12 bases between. Of note for this clone: What it binds is not known.

Investigators spread the genomic DNA of each subset evenly over several immunoSEQ plates. Assay used: immunoSEQ multiplex PCR; TCRdb lists only in-frame clones, some missing. Of millions of clones listed, approximately 95% were seen once; the top ten hold roughly 0.36%. The origin of this receptor is a man aged 18 to 30 in good health. Some clones in this sample may be carry-over from other donors' samples. This chain uses TRBV9 with TRBJ2-3; D not resolved. Sequenced material: naive CD4+ T cells from PBMCs. The subset: CD45RA+ positively selected. CDR3 DNA sequence: TGTGCCAGCAGCGTAGGTCTAAAGTTGGCAGATACGCAGTATTTT. It specifies CASSVGLKLADTQYF.